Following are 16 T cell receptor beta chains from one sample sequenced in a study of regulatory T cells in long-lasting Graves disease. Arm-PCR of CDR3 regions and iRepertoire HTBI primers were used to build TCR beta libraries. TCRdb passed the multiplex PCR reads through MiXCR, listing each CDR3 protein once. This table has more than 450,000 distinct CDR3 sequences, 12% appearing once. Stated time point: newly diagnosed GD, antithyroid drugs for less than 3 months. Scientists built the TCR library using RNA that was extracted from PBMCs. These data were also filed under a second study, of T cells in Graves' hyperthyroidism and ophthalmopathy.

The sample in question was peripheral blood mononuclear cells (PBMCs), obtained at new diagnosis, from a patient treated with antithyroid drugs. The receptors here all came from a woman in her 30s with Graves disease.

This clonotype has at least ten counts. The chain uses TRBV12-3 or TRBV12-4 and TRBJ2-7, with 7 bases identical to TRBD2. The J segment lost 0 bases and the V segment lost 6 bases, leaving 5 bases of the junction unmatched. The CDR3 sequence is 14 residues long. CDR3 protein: CASSLLADSYEQYF. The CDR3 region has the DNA TGTGCCAGCAGCCTGCTAGCGGACTCCTACGAGCAGTACTTC.

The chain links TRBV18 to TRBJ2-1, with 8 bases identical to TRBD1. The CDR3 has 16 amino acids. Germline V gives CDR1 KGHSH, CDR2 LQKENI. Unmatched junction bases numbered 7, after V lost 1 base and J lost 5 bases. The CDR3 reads CASSPLAQGAHNEQFF. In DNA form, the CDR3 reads TGTGCCAGCTCACCACTAGCGCAGGGGGCCCACAATGAGCAGTTCTTC.

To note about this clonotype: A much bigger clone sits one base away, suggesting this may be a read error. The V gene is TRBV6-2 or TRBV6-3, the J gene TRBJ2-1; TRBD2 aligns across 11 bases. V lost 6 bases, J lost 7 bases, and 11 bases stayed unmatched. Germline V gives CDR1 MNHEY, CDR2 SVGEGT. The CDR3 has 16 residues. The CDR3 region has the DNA TGTGCCAGCAGACTAGCGGGAGTTGGAAAGTTAAATGAGCAGTTCTTC. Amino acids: CASRLAGVGKLNEQFF.

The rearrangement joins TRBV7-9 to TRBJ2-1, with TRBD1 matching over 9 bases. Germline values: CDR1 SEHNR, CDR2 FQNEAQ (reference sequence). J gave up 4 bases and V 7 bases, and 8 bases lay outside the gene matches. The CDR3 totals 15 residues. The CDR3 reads CASKGDRGGYNEQFF. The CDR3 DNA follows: TGTGCCAGCAAGGGTGACAGGGGGGGATACAATGAGCAGTTCTTC.

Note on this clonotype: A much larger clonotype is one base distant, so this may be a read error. The CDR3 DNA sequence: TGTGCCAGCAGCTTAGTTTTAGCGGCAGATGCGCAGTATTTT. Protein product: CASSLVLAADAQYF. The gene calls are TRBV11-2 and TRBJ2-3; tentatively, D is TRBD2 (6 bases). CDR1 and CDR2 from the germline V gene are SGHAT and FQNNGV. This CDR3 has 14 amino acids.

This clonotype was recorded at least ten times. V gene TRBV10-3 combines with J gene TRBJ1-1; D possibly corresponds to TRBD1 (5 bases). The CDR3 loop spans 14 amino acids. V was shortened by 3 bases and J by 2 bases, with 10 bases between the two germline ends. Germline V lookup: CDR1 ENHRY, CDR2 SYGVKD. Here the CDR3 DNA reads TGTGCCATCAGTGAAAGACAGTCCAACACTGAAGCTTTCTTT. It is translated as CAISERQSNTEAFF.

Written as DNA, the CDR3 is TGTGCCAGCAGGACCGGGACAGCCTTAGAGACCCAGTACTTC. It translates to CASRTGTALETQYF. The chain joins TRBV27 to TRBJ2-5; 7 nucleotides align to TRBD1. V shed 6 bases, J shed 4 bases, and the junction held 8 bases outside the gene matches. CDR1 and CDR2 (germline): MNHEY, SMNVEV (reference sequence). This CDR3 has 14 residues.

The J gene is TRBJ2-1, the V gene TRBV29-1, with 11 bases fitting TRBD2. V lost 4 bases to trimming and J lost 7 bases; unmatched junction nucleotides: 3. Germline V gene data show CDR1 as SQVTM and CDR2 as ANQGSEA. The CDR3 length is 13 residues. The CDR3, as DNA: TGCAGCGTTGTAACTAGCGGGAGTAATGAGCAGTTCTTC. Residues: CSVVTSGSNEQFF.

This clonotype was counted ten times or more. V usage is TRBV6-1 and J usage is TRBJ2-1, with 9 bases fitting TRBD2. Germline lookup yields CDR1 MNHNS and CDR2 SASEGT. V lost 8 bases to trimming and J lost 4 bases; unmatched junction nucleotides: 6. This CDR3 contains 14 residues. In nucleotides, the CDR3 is TGTGCCAGCGGGGGGCTAGCGGGGTACAATGAGCAGTTCTTC. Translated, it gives CASGGLAGYNEQFF.

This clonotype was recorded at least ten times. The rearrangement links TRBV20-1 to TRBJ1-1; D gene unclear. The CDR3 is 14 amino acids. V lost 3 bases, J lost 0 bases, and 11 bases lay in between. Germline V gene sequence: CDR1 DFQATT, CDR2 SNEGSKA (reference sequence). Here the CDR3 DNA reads TGCAGTGCTAGTGTCCCCCCACTGAACACTGAAGCTTTCTTT. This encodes CSASVPPLNTEAFF.

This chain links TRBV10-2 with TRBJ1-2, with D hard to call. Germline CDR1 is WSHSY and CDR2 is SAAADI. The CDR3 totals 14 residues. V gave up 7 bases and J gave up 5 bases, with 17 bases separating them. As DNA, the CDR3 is TGCGCCAGCACGCGGGGAGGCTTAGTGTATGGCTACACCTTC. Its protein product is CASTRGGLVYGYTF.

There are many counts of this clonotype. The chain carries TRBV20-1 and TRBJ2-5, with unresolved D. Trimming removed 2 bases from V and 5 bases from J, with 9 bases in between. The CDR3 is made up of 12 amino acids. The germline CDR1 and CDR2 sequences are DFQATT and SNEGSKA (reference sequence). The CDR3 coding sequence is TGCAGTGCTAGACTAGGGTACGAGACCCAGTACTTC. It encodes CSARLGYETQYF.

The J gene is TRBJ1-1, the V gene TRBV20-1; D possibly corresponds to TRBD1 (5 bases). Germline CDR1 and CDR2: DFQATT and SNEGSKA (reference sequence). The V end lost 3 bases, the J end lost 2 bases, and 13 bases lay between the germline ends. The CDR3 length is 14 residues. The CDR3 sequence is CSASRSRVNTEAFF. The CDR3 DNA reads TGCAGTGCTAGTCGTAGCAGGGTTAACACTGAAGCTTTCTTT.

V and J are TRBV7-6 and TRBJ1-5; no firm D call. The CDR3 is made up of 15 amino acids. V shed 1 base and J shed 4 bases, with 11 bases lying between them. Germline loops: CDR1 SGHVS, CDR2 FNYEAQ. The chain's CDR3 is CASSLDRAPNQPQHF. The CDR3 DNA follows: TGTGCCAGCAGCTTAGACCGGGCCCCGAATCAGCCCCAGCATTTT.

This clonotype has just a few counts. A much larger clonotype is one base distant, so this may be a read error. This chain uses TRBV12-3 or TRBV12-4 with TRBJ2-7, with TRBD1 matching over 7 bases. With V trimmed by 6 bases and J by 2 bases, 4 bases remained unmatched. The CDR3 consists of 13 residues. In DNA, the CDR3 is TGTGCCAGCAGGAGGGACAGCCCCTACGAGCAGTACTTC. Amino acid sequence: CASRRDSPYEQYF.

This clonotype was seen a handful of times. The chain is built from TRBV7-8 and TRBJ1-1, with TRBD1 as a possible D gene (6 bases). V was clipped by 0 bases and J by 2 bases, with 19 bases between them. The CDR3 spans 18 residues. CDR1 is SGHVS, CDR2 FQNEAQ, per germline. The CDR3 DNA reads TGTGCCAGCAGCTTAGCGTGGGGAAACAGGGAACTTAACACTGAAGCTTTCTTT. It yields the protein CASSLAWGNRELNTEAFF.